One sample yielded the 4 T cell receptor beta chains listed below, sequenced in a study of T-cell reconstitution after alpha-beta-depleted transplantation in children. Unique molecular identifiers featured in how the TCRbeta library was prepared. Each CDR3 protein gets one entry after TCRdb re-called the PCR reads with MiXCR. The sample records a few hundred thousand distinct CDR3 sequences, approximately 9.8% being singletons. This material consisted of PBMCs from the stem cell graft donor, taken from the stem cell graft. The receptor set was obtained from a human donor who donated a stem cell graft to a child with SCID.

CDR3 loop: CASSPPTGGQGTDTQYF. Here the CDR3 DNA reads TGTGCCAGCAGCCCACCCACCGGGGGGCAAGGCACAGATACGCAGTATTTT. The chain joins TRBV5-5 to TRBJ2-3; maybe TRBD2 (7 bases). Per the germline V gene, CDR1 is SGHKS and CDR2 is YYEKEE (reference sequence). This CDR3 region has 17 residues. Trimming left V 4 bases short and J 1 base short, with 19 bases between.

This clonotype was found many times. The chain employs TRBV20-1 and TRBJ2-5; 8 nucleotides align to TRBD2. CDR3 length equals 13 residues. With V trimmed by 3 bases and J by 5 bases, 5 bases remained unmatched. Germline-derived CDR1 and CDR2 are DFQATT and SNEGSKA (reference sequence). DNA of the CDR3: TGCAGTGCTAGGCGGGGGGCTGGCGAGACCCAGTACTTC. This encodes CSARRGAGETQYF.

This chain joins TRBV6-2 or TRBV6-3 and TRBJ1-5; D remains ambiguous. Germline values: CDR1 MNHEY, CDR2 SVGEGT. With 2 bases removed from V and 4 bases from J, the gap between germline ends came to 6 bases. The CDR3 runs 13 residues. CDR3 protein: CASSYGRNQPQHF. The DNA of the CDR3 is TGTGCCAGCAGTTACGGAAGAAATCAGCCCCAGCATTTT.

This clonotype was recorded many times. This chain uses TRBV20-1 with TRBJ2-3; D remains unclear. Germline CDR1 is DFQATT and CDR2 is SNEGSKA (reference sequence). Trimming removed 5 bases from V and 2 bases from J, with 8 bases in between. The CDR3 length is 12 residues. CDR3: CSADDLTDTQYF. The CDR3 nucleotides read TGCAGTGCTGATGACCTCACAGATACGCAGTATTTT.